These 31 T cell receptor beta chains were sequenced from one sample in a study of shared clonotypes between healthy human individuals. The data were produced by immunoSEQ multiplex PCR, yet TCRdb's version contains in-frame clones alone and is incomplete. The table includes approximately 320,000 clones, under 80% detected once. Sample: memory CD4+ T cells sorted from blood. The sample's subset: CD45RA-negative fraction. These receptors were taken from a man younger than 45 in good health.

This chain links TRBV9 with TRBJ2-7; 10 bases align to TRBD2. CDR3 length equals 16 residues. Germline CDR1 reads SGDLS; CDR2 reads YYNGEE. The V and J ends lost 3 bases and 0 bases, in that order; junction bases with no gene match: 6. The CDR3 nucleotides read TGTGCCAGCAGCGGAGCGGGAGGGGGTGGCTCCTACGAGCAGTACTTC. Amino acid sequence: CASSGAGGGGSYEQYF.

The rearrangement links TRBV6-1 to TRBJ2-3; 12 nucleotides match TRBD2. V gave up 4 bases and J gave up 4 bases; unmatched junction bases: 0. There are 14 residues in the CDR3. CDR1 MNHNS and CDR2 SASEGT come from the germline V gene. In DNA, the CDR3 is TGTGCCAGCAGTGGACTAGCGGGAGCAGATACGCAGTATTTT. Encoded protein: CASSGLAGADTQYF.

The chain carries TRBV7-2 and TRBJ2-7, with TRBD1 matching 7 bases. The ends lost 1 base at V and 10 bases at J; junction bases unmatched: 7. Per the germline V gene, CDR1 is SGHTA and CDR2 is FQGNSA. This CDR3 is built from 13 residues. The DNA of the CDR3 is TGTGCCAGCAGCTTAGGGGGCGGACAGGAACAGTACTTC. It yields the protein CASSLGGGQEQYF.

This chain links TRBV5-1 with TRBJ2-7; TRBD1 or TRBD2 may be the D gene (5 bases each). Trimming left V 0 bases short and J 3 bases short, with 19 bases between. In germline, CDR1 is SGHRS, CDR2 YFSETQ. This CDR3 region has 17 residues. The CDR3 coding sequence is TGCGCCAGCAGCTTGGGAAGGGGTCGGGGCGAGATCTACGAGCAGTACTTC. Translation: CASSLGRGRGEIYEQYF.

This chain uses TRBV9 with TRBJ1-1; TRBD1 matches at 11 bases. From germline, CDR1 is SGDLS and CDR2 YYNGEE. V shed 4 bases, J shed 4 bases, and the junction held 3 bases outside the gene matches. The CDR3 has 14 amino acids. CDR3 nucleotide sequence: TGTGCCAGCAGCTCTGGGACAGGGGGCACTGAAGCTTTCTTT. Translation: CASSSGTGGTEAFF.

This CDR3 reads CASSLVDSSYEQYF. CDR3 sequence (DNA): TGTGCCAGCAGCTTAGTGGACAGCTCCTACGAGCAGTACTTC. V and J are TRBV7-8 and TRBJ2-7, with a weak D call TRBD1 (6 bases). Germline V gene data show CDR1 as SGHVS and CDR2 as FQNEAQ. The CDR3 covers 14 residues. V lost 1 base and J 0 bases, leaving 7 bases between the germline ends.

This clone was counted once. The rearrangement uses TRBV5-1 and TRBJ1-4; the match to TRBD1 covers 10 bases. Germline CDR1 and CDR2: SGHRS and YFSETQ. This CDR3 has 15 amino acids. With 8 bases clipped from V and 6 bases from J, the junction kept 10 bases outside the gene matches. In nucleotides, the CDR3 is TGCGCCAGTAGAAATTCCGGGACAGGGGATGAAAAACTGTTTTTT. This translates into CASRNSGTGDEKLFF.

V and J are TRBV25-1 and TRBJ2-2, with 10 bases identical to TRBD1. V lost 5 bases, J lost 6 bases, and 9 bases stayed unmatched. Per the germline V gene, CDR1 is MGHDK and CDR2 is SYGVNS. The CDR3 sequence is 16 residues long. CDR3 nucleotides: TGTGCCAGCAGTAAAAATCCGGGACAGGGGTCCGGGGAGCTGTTTTTT. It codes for CASSKNPGQGSGELFF.

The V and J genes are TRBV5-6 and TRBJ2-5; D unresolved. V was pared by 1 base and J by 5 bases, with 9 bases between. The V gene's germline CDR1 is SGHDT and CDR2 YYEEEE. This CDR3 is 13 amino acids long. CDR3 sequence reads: CASSLPLMETQYF. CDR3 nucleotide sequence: TGTGCCAGCAGCTTGCCTTTAATGGAGACCCAGTACTTC.

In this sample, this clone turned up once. CDR3 sequence reads: CASSIWASEVAGNTIYF. CDR3 nucleotides: TGTGCCAGTAGTATATGGGCCTCCGAAGTAGCTGGAAACACCATATATTTT. This sequence joins TRBV19 and TRBJ1-3; D is ambiguous. The CDR3 has 17 residues. In germline, CDR1 is LNHDA, CDR2 SQIVND (reference sequence). The V end was cut by 2 bases, the J end by 2 bases, with 16 bases between.

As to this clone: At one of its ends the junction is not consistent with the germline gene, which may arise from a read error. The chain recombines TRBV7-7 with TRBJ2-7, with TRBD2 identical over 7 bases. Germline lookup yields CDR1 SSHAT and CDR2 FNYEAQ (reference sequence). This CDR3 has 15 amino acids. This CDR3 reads CASSLEAGVGYEQYF. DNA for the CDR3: TGTGCTAGCAGCTTAGAGGCGGGAGTAGGGTACGAGCAGTACTTC.

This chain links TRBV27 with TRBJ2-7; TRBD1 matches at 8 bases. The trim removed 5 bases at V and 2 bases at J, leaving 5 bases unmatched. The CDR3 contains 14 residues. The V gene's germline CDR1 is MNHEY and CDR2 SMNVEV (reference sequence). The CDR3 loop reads CASSPGTGPYEQYF. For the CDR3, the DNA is TGTGCCAGCAGTCCCGGGACAGGCCCCTACGAGCAGTACTTC.

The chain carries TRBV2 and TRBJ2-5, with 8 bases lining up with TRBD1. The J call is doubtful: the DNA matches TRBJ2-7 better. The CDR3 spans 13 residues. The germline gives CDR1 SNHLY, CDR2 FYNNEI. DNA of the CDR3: TGTGCCAGCAGTGTTAGACAGGGGAACGAGCAGTACTTC. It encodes CASSVRQGNEQYF.

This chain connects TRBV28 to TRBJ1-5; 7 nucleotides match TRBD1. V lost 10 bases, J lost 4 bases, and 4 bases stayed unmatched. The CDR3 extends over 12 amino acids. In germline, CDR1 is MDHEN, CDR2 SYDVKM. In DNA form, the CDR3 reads TGTGCCACAGTACAGGGGAATCAGCCCCAGCATTTT. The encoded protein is CATVQGNQPQHF.

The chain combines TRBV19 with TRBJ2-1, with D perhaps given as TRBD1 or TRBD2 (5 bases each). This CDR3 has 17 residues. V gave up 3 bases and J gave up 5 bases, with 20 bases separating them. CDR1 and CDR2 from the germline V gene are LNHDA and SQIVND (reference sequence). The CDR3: CASSMRGGPLGHNEQFF. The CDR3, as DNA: TGTGCCAGTAGTATGAGGGGTGGGCCTCTGGGGCACAATGAGCAGTTCTTC.

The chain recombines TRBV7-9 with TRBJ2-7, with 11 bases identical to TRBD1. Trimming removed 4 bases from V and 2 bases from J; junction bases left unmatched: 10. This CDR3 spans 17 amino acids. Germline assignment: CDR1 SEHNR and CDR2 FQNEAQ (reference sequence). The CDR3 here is CASSSLSRDRGTYEQYF. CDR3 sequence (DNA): TGTGCCAGCAGCTCGTTGTCCCGGGACAGGGGGACCTACGAGCAGTACTTC.

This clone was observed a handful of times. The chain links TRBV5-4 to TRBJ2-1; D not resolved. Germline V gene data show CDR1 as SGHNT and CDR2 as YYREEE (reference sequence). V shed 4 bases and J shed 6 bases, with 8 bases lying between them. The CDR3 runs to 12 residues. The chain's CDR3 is CASSLGPNEQFF. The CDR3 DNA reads TGTGCCAGCAGCCTAGGGCCCAATGAGCAGTTCTTC.

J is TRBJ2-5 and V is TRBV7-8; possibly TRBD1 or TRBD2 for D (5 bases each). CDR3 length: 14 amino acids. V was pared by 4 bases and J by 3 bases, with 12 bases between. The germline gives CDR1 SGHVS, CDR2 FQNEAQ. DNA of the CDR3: TGTGCCAGCAGCTCCGGGACCGGGGAAGAGACCCAGTACTTC. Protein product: CASSSGTGEETQYF.

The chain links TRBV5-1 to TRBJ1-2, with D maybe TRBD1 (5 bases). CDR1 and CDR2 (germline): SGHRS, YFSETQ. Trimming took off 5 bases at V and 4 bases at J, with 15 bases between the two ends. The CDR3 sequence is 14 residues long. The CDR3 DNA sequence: TGCGCCAGCAGTTCCGAGGGGATCGGCTATGGCTACACCTTC. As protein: CASSSEGIGYGYTF.

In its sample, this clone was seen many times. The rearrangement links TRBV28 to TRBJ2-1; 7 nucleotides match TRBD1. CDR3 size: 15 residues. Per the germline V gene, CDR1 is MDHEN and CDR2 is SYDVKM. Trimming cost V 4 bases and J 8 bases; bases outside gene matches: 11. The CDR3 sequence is CASSSYRQGGDEQFF. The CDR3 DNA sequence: TGTGCCAGCAGTTCCTACCGACAGGGCGGCGATGAGCAGTTCTTC.

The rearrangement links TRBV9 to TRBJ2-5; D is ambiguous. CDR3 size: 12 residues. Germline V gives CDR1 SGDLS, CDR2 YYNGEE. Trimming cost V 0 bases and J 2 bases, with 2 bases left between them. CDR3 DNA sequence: TGTGCCAGCAGCGTAGATCAAGAGACCCAGTACTTC. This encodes CASSVDQETQYF.

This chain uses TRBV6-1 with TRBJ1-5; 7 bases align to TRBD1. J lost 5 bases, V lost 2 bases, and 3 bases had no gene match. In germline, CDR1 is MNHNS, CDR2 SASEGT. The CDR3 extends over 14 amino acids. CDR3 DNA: TGTGCCAGCAGTGAAACCGGGACAGATCAGCCCCAGCATTTT. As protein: CASSETGTDQPQHF.

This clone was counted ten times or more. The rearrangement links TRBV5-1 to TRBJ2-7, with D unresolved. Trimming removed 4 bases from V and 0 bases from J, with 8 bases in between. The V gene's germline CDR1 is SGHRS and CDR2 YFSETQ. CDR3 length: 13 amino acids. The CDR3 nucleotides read TGCGCCAGCAGCCTACAGAGCTCCTACGAGCAGTACTTC. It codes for CASSLQSSYEQYF.

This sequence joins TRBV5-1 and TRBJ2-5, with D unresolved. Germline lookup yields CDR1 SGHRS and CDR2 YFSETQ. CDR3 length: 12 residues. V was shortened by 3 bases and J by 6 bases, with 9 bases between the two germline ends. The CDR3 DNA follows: TGCGCCAGCAGCTCGACAATGCAGACCCAGTACTTC. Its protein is CASSSTMQTQYF. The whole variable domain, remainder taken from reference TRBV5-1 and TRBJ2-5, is KAGVTQTPRYLIKTRGQQVTLSCSPISGHRSVSWYQQTPGQGLQFLFEYFSETQRNKGNFPGRFSGRQFSNSRSEMNVSTLELGDSALYLCASSSTMQTQYFGPGTRLLVL.

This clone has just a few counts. In DNA form, the CDR3 reads TGTGCCAGCAGCTTGACAGGGAACACTGAAGCTTTCTTT. Protein product: CASSLTGNTEAFF. This sequence joins TRBV5-6 and TRBJ1-1; tentatively, D is TRBD1 (5 bases). Germline V gene data show CDR1 as SGHDT and CDR2 as YYEEEE. The V gene lost 1 base and the J gene lost 1 base, with 5 bases spanning the gap. CDR3 size: 13 residues.

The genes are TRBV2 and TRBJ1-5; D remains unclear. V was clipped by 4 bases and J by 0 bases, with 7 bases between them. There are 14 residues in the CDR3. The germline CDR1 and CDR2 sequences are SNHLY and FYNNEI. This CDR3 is CASSVSPSNQPQHF. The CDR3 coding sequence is TGTGCCAGCAGTGTGTCTCCTAGCAATCAGCCCCAGCATTTT.

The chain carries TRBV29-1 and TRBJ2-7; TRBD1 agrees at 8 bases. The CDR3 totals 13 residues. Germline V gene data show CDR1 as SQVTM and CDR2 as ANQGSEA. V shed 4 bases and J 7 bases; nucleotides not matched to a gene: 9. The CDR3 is CSVVPGQVKEQYF. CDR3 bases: TGCAGCGTTGTCCCGGGACAGGTTAAAGAGCAGTACTTC.

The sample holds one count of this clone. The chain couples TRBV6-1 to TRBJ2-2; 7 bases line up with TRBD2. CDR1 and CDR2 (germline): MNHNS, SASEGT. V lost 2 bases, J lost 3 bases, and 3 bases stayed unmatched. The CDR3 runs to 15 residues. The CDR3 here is CASSESAGDTGELFF. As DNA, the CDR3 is TGTGCCAGCAGTGAAAGCGCGGGAGACACCGGGGAGCTGTTTTTT.

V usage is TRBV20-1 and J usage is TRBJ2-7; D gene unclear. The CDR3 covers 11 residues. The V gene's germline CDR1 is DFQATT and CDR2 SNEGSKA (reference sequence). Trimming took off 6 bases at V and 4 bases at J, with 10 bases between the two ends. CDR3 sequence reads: CSADLLYEQYF. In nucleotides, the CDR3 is TGCAGTGCCGACCTCTTGTACGAGCAGTACTTC.

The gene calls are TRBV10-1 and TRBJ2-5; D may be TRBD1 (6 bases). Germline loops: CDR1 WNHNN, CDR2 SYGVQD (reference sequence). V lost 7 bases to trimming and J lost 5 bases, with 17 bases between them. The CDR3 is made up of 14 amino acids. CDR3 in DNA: TGCGCCAGCACGATAGGCAGGGGCGACGAGACCCAGTACTTC. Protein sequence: CASTIGRGDETQYF.

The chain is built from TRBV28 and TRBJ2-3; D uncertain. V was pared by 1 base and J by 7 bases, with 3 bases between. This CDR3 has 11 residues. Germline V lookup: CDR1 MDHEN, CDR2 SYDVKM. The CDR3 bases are TGTGCCAGCAGTTTATACTATACGCAGTATTTT. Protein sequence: CASSLYYTQYF. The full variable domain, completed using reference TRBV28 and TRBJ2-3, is DVKVTQSSRYLVKRTGEKVFLECVQDMDHENMFWYRQDPGLGLRLIYFSYDVKMKEKGDIPEGYSVSREKKERFSLILESASTNQTSMYLCASSLYYTQYFGPGTRLTVL.